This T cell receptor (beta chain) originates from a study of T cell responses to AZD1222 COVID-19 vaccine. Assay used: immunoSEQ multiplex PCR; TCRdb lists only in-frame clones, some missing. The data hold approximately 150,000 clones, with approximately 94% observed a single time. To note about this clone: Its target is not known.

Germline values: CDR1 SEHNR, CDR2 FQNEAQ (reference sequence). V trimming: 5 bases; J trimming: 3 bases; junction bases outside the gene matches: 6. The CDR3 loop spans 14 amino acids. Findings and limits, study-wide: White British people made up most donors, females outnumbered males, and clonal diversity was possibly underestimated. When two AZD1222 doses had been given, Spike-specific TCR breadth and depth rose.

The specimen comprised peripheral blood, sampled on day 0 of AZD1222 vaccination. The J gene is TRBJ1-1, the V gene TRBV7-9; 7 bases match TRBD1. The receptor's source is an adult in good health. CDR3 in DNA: TGTGCCAGCAGCCTACCACAGGGGTACACTGAAGCTTTCTTT. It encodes CASSLPQGYTEAFF. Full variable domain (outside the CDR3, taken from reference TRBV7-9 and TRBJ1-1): DTGVSQNPRHKITKRGQNVTFRCDPISEHNRLYWYRQTLGQGPEFLTYFQNEAQLEKSRLLSDRFSAERPKGSFSTLEIQRTEQGDSAMYLCASSLPQGYTEAFFGQGTRLTVV.